The rows below give T cell receptor beta chains drawn from one sample of a study of T cells after yellow fever vaccination. TCRdb called the 5' RACE reads again in MiXCR, with one record for every CDR3 protein. The sample includes fewer than 400,000 distinct CDR3 sequences, 6.2% seen only once; the top ten take 15%. Sequenced here: PBMCs, sampled 5 days after the yellow fever booster vaccination. All receptors derive from a man aged 30 to 45 who received the YFV17D yellow fever vaccine. CDR3s include the opening cysteine and the closing phenylalanine or tryptophan. D genes are given only for firm matches. Some rows mark clone size as missing; the rest say once, few, many or name a class of expanded clone.

TRBD1	TRBV11-2	TRBJ2-6	few	18	TGTGCCAGCAGCCCGGGGACAGTCTACTTCTCTGGGGCCAACGTCCTGACTTTC	CASSPGTVYFSGANVLTF
-	TRBV11-2	TRBJ2-7	-	13	TGTGCCAGCAGCTTAGATATTGCCTACGAGCAGTACTTC	CASSLDIAYEQYF
TRBD2	TRBV11-2	TRBJ2-1	few	15	TGTGCCAGCAGACCCCTTGCGGGAGTTGTCAATGAGCAGTTCTTC	CASRPLAGVVNEQFF
-	TRBV7-2	TRBJ2-1	few	16	TGTGCCAGCAGCTTAGTCGAGACAGACGATTACAATGAGCAGTTCTTC	CASSLVETDDYNEQFF
-	TRBV5-1	TRBJ1-1	few	15	TGCGCCAGCAGCTTGCTAAGGGGCTTGAACACTGAAGCTTTCTTT	CASSLLRGLNTEAFF
-	TRBV7-2	TRBJ2-7	-	14	TGTGCCAGCAGCTTAGACAGACTCTCCTACGAGCAGTACTTC	CASSLDRLSYEQYF
TRBD2	TRBV5-4	TRBJ2-5	few	16	TGTGCCAGCAGCCGTAGCGGGAGGGGGAACCAAGAGACCCAGTACTTC	CASSRSGRGNQETQYF
-	TRBV20-1	TRBJ2-5	few	15	TGCAGTGCCAGGGGGGACAGCTATTACCAAGAGACCCAGTACTTC	CSARGDSYYQETQYF
TRBD2	TRBV20-1	TRBJ2-1	few	16	TGCAGTGCTAGAACCAGGACTAGCGCCTCCTACAATGAGCAGTTCTTC	CSARTRTSASYNEQFF
-	TRBV9	TRBJ2-2	few	14	TGTGCCAGCAGCGTTGGGGAGTTGGGCGGGGAGCTGTTTTTT	CASSVGELGGELFF